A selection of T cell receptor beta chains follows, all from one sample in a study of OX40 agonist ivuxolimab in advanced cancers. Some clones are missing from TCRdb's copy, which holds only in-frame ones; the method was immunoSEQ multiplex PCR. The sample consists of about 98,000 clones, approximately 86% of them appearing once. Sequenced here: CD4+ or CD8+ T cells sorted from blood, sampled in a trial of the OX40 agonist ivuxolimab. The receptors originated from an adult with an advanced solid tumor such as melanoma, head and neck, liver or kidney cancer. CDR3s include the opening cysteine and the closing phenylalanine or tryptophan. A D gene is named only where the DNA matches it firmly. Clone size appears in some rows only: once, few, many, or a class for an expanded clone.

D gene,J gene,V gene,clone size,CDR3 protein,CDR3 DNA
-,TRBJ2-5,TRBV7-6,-,CASSLAHETQYF,TGTGCCAGCAGCTTAGCGCACGAGACCCAGTACTTC
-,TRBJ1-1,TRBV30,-,CAWSVQGRTEAFF,TGTGCCTGGAGTGTACAGGGACGAACAGAAGCTTTCTTT
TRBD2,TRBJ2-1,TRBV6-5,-,CASSYTGTRLNEQFF,TGTGCCAGCAGTTACACTGGGACTAGACTCAATGAGCAGTTCTTC
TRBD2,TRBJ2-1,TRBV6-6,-,CASSYSGLANNEQFF,TGTGCCAGCAGTTACTCGGGACTAGCGAACAATGAGCAGTTCTTC
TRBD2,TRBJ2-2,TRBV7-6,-,CASSSGLAGGGLFF,TGTGCCAGCAGTTCCGGACTAGCGGGAGGAGGGCTGTTTTTT
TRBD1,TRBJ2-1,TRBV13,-,CASSLEEGQGQFF,TGTGCCAGCAGCTTGGAGGAGGGACAGGGGCAGTTCTTC
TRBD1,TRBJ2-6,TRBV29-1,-,CSVEEEGGYGANVLTF,TGCAGCGTTGAAGAGGAAGGGGGCTATGGGGCCAACGTCCTGACTTTC
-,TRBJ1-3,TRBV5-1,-,CASSQDRISGNTIYF,TGCGCCAGCAGCCAGGACAGAATCTCTGGAAACACCATATATTTT
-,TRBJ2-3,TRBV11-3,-,CASSLDSFTDTQYF,TGTGCCAGCAGCCTGGACAGCTTCACAGATACGCAGTATTTT
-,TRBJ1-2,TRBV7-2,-,CASSVDRNYGYTF,TGTGCCAGCAGCGTTGACAGGAACTATGGCTACACCTTC
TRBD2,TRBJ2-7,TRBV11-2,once,CASSERRTSGSEQYF,TGTGCCAGCAGCGAGCGTCGGACTAGCGGGTCCGAGCAGTACTTC
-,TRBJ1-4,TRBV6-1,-,CASSDVDTEKLFF,TGTGCCAGCAGTGACGTGGACACTGAAAAACTGTTTTTT
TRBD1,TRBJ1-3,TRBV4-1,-,CASSQDLGTAGNTIYF,TGCGCCAGCAGCCAAGATCTGGGGACAGCTGGAAACACCATATATTTT
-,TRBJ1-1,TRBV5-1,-,CASSLARGSEAFF,TGCGCCAGCAGCTTGGCCCGGGGAAGTGAAGCTTTCTTT
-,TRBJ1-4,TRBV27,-,CASSLSYLGEKLFF,TGTGCCAGCAGTTTATCTTACCTCGGGGAAAAACTGTTTTTT
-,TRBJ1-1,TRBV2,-,CASTRENTEAFF,TGTGCCAGCACACGAGAAAACACTGAAGCTTTCTTT
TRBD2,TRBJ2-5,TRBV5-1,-,CASSLGTSPETQYF,TGCGCCAGCAGCTTGGGGACTAGCCCAGAGACCCAGTACTTC
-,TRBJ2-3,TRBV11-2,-,CASSHTDTQYF,TGTGCCAGCAGCCACACAGATACGCAGTATTTT
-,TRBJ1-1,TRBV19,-,CASHVPPGRTQNTEAFF,TGTGCCAGCCACGTACCTCCGGGACGGACTCAAAACACTGAAGCTTTCTTT
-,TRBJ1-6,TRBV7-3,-,CASSLGVLMRDYSPLHF,TGTGCCAGCAGCTTAGGAGTTCTGATGCGGGATTATTCACCCCTCCACTTT
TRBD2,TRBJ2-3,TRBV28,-,CASSLAGVTDTQYF,TGTGCCAGCAGTTTAGCGGGAGTAACGGATACGCAGTATTTT
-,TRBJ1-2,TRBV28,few,CASSLQHPGYTF,TGTGCCAGCAGTCTCCAACACCCTGGCTACACCTTC
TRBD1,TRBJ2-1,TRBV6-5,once,CASSSYRGLVNEQFF,TGTGCCAGCAGTTCCTACAGGGGGCTGGTCAATGAGCAGTTCTTC
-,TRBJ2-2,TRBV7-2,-,CASSDGRLLGTINTGELFF,TGTGCCAGCAGCGATGGAAGACTTTTAGGGACAATTAACACCGGGGAGCTGTTTTTT
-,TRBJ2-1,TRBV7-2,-,CASSLGTSYNEQFF,TGTGCCAGCAGCCTAGGGACCAGCTACAATGAGCAGTTCTTC
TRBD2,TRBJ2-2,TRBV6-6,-,CASNLPYGRDTGELFF,TGTGCCAGCAATCTACCGTACGGGAGGGACACCGGGGAGCTGTTTTTT
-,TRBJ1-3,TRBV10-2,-,CASSDQLSGNTIYF,TGCGCCAGCAGTGACCAACTCTCTGGAAACACCATATATTTT
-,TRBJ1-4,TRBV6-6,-,CASSYSVGSTDKLFF,TGTGCCAGCAGTTACTCGGTGGGCAGTACGGACAAACTGTTTTTT
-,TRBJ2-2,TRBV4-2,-,CASSQAIKGDGELFF,TGTGCCAGCAGCCAAGCAATTAAAGGGGACGGGGAGCTGTTTTTT
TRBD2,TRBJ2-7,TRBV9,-,CASSVDWEGYEQYF,TGTGCCAGCAGCGTAGACTGGGAGGGATACGAGCAGTACTTC
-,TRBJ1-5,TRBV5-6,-,CASTEWGNQPQHF,TGTGCCAGCACCGAATGGGGCAATCAGCCCCAGCATTTT
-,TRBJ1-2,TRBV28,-,CASSPRGGYTF,TGTGCCAGCAGCCCTAGAGGGGGCTACACCTTC
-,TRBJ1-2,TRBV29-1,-,CSVNSSNYGYTF,TGCAGCGTCAACTCTTCTAACTATGGCTACACCTTC
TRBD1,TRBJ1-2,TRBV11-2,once,CASSLQGDNYGYTF,TGTGCCAGCAGCTTGCAGGGGGATAACTATGGCTACACCTTC
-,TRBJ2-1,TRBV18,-,CASSPVGTSYNEQFF,TGTGCCAGCTCACCAGTAGGAACCAGTTACAATGAGCAGTTCTTC
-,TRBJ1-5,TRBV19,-,CASSMGNRNQPQHF,TGTGCCAGTAGTATGGGGAATCGCAATCAGCCCCAGCATTTT
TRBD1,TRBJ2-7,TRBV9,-,CASSVMVQGAYEQYF,TGTGCCAGCAGCGTAATGGTTCAGGGGGCCTACGAGCAGTACTTC
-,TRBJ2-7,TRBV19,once,CASSYGLDPIGEQYF,TGTGCCAGTAGTTACGGACTCGATCCGATCGGCGAGCAGTACTTC
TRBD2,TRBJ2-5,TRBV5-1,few,CASSSMGTSGMYQETQYF,TGCGCCAGCAGCTCCATGGGGACTAGCGGGATGTACCAAGAGACCCAGTACTTC
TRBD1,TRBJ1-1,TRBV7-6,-,CASSKRQGEGAEAFF,TGTGCCAGCAGCAAGCGACAGGGCGAAGGCGCTGAAGCTTTCTTT
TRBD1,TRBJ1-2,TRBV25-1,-,CASSDVKGADYGYTF,TGTGCCAGCAGTGACGTAAAGGGGGCTGACTATGGCTACACCTTC
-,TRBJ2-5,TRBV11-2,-,CASSLEKGVARETQYF,TGTGCCAGCAGCTTAGAGAAGGGGGTTGCTCGGGAGACCCAGTACTTC
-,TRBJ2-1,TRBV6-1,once,CASRRAGPSYNEQFF,TGTGCCAGCAGAAGGGCGGGACCTTCCTACAATGAGCAGTTCTTC
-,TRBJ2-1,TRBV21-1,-,CARGGPDNEQFF,TGTGCCAGGGGCGGACCGGACAATGAGCAGTTCTTC
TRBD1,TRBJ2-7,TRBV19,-,CASSVGQGEVEQYF,TGTGCCAGTAGTGTAGGACAGGGGGAGGTCGAGCAGTACTTC
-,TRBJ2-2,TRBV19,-,CASSIGFPNTGELFF,TGTGCCAGTAGTATAGGGTTCCCTAACACCGGGGAGCTGTTTTTT
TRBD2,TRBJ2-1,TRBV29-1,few,CSVGVGRFYNEQFF,TGCAGCGTTGGCGTCGGGAGGTTCTACAATGAGCAGTTCTTC
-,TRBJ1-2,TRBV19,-,CASSPRGSYGYTF,TGTGCCAGTAGTCCCCGGGGGAGCTATGGCTACACCTTC
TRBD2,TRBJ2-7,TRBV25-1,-,CASRASGSGEQYF,TGTGCCAGCAGGGCTAGCGGGAGCGGGGAGCAGTACTTC
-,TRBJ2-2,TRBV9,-,CASSALGSSSGELFF,TGTGCCAGCAGCGCACTTGGTTCTAGCTCCGGGGAGCTGTTTTTT
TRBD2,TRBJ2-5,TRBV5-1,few,CASSLGTSGREETQYF,TGCGCCAGCAGCTTGGGGACTAGCGGGAGAGAGGAGACCCAGTACTTC
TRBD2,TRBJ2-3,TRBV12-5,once,CASGLGTSADTQYF,TGTGCTAGTGGTCTCGGGACTAGCGCAGATACGCAGTATTTT
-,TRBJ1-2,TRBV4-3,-,CASSPERRNYGYTF,TGCGCCAGCAGCCCAGAACGGAGAAACTATGGCTACACCTTC
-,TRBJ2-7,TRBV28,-,CASRPGHSSYEQYF,TGTGCCAGCAGACCGGGACATAGCTCCTACGAGCAGTACTTC
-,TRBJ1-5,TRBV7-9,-,CASSLGWGAQPQHF,TGTGCCAGCAGCTTAGGGTGGGGCGCTCAGCCCCAGCATTTT
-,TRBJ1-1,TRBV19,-,CASSIVGTHTEAFF,TGTGCCAGTAGTATAGTGGGCACACACACTGAAGCTTTCTTT
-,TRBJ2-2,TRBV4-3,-,CASSQGIGSGELFF,TGCGCCAGCAGCCAAGGGATTGGGTCCGGGGAGCTGTTTTTT